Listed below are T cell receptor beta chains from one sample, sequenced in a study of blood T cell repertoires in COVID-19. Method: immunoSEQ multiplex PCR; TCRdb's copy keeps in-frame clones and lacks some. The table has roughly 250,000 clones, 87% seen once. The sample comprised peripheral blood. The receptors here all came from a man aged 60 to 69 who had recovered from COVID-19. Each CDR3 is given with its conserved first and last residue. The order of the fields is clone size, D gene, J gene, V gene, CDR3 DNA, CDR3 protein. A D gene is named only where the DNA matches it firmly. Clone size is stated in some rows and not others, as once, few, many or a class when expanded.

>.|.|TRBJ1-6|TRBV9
TGTGCCAGCAGCGTGGGCGTGGAAGTGGTTTCACCCCTCCACTTT
CASSVGVEVVSPLHF
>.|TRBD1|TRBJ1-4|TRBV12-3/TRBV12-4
TGTGCCAGCAGTATGGGACAGGAACAAAAACTGTTTTTT
CASSMGQEQKLFF
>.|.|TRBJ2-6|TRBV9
TGTGCCAGCAGCGTAGCTGTCAGGGCTCCCGGGGCCAACGTCCTGACTTTC
CASSVAVRAPGANVLTF
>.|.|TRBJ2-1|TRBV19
TGTGCCAGTAGCCCACCAGGCTCGGTCGAGCAGTTCTTC
CASSPPGSVEQFF
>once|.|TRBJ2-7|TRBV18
TGTGCCAGCTCACCGAGGGGGACACCGACCTACGAGCAGTACTTC
CASSPRGTPTYEQYF
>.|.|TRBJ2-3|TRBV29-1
TGCAGCGTTGTTTTGTCGGATACGCAGTATTTT
CSVVLSDTQYF
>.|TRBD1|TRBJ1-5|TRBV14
TGTGCCAGACAAACCGGGACAGGCAAAAATCAGCCCCAGCATTTT
CARQTGTGKNQPQHF
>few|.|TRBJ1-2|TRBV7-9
TGTGCCAGCAGCTTATTGTCGTGGCAGGGCCATGGCTACACCTTC
CASSLLSWQGHGYTF
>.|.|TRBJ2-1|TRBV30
TGTGCCTGGAGTGGTCAGAAATACAATGAGCAGTTCTTC
CAWSGQKYNEQFF
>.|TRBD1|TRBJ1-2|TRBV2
TGTGCCGGACAGGGGATAAGAAACTATGGCTACACCTTC
CAGQGIRNYGYTF
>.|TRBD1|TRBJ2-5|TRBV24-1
TGTGCCACCAGTGATCCTGACAGGGGGGTACAGACCCAGTACTTC
CATSDPDRGVQTQYF
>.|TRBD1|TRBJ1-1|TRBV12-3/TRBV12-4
TGTGCCAGCACCCCGGACAGGGAACTTGAAGCTTTCTTT
CASTPDRELEAFF
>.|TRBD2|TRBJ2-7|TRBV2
TGTGCCAGCAGTGAGGCGACTAGCGGACCCTACGAGCAGTACTTC
CASSEATSGPYEQYF
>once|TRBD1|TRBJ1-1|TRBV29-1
TGCAGCGTTGGGAGGACAGGGAACACTGAAGCTTTCTTT
CSVGRTGNTEAFF
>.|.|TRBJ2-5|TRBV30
TGTGCCTGGAGTAGTTACGGAGAGACCCAGTACTTC
CAWSSYGETQYF
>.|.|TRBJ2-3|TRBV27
TGTGCCAGCAGCCCTCGCGCGGGGAGCACAGATACGCAGTATTTT
CASSPRAGSTDTQYF
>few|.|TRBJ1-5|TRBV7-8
TGTGCCAGCAGCTTACGGCAGGGCGCGATCAATCAGCCCCAGCATTTT
CASSLRQGAINQPQHF